Presented here are 2 T cell receptor beta chains from one specimen sequenced in a study of cytomegalovirus exposure and HLA in healthy donors. In the PCR, 60 Vbeta and 13 Jbeta primers were used. Repertoires were generated with immunoSEQ multiplex PCR, while TCRdb's copy carries only in-frame clones and drops some. The sample includes some 130,000 clones, 79% of them seen just once. Sequences were obtained from PBMCs. These receptors were obtained from a man aged 18 to 30 in good health and CMV-seronegative.

This chain joins TRBV6-1 and TRBJ1-3; no clear D. CDR1 MNHNS and CDR2 SASEGT come from the germline V gene. This CDR3 is built from 14 residues. The V end was cut by 5 bases, the J end by 3 bases, with 11 bases between. CDR3 sequence: CASSYSGYGNTIYF. Here the CDR3 DNA reads TGTGCCAGCAGTTATTCGGGGTATGGAAACACCATATATTTT.

This clone has just a few counts. This CDR3 is CASSSDTTLNTEAFF. CDR3 DNA sequence: TGCGCCAGCAGCTCGGACACGACCCTGAACACTGAAGCTTTCTTT. The chain uses TRBV5-1 and TRBJ1-1; maybe TRBD1 (5 bases). The germline gives CDR1 SGHRS, CDR2 YFSETQ. The V and J ends lost 3 bases and 0 bases respectively, with 12 bases between them. CDR3 length: 15 amino acids.